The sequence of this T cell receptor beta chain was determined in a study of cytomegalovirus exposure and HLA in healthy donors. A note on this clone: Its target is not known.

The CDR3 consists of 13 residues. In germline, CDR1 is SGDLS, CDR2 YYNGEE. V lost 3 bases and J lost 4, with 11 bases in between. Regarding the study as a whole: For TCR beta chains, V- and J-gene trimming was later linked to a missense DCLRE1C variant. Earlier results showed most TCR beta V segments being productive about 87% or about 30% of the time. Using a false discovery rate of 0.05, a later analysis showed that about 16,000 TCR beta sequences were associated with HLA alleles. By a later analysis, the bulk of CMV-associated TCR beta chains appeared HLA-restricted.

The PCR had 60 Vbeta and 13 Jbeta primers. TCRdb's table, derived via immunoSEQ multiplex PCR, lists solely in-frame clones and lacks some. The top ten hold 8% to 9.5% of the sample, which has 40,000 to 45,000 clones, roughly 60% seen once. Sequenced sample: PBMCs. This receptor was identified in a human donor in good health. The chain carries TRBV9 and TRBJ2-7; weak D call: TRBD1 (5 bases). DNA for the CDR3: TGTGCCAGCAGCGGAGTTACAGGTTACGAGCAGTACTTC. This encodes CASSGVTGYEQYF.